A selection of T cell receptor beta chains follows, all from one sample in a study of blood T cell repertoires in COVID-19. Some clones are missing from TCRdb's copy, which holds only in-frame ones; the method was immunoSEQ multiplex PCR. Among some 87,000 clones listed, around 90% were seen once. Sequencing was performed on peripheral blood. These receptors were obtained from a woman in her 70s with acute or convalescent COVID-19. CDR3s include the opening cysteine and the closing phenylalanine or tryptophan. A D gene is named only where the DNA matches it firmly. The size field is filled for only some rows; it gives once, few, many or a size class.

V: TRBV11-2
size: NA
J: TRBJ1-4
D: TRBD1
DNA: TGTGCCAGCAGCTCGGGACAGAATGAAAAACTGTTTTTT
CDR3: CASSSGQNEKLFF

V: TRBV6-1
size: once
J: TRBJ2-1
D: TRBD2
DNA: TGTGCCAGCAGTGTGGTGGGAGGGCAGGACAATGAGCAGTTCTTC
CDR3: CASSVVGGQDNEQFF

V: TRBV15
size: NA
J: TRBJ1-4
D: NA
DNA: TGTGCCACCAGCAGAGATATCGGACAGAATAATGAAAAACTGTTTTTT
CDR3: CATSRDIGQNNEKLFF

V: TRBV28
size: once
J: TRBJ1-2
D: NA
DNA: TGTGCCAGCAGTTTGGTTAGAACAGACTATGGCTACACCTTC
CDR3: CASSLVRTDYGYTF

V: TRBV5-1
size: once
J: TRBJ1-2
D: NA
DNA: TGCGCCAGCAGCCCGGACAGACAGGGCTACACCTTC
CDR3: CASSPDRQGYTF

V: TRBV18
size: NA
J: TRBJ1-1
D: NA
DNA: TGTGCCAGCTCACCACCCAACATTGTCAAAGCTTTCTTT
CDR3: CASSPPNIVKAFF

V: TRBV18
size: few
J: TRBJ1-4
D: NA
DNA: TGTGCCAGCTCACCAAATGGGGGCGAAGAAAAACTGTTTTTT
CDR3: CASSPNGGEEKLFF

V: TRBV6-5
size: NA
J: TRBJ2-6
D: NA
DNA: TGTGCCAGCAGACCCAGGGACTCTGGGGCCAACGTCCTGACTTTC
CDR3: CASRPRDSGANVLTF

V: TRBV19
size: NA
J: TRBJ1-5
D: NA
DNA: TGTGCCAGTAGTATAGGGCAGGGCGGTCAGCCCCAGCATTTT
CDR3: CASSIGQGGQPQHF

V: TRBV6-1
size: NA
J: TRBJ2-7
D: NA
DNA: TGTGCCAGCAGTGACAACTACGAGCAGTACTTC
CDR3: CASSDNYEQYF

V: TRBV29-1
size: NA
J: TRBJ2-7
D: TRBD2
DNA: TGCAGCGTGGTGGGTCGGGAGGGCCACTACGAGCAGTACTTC
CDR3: CSVVGREGHYEQYF

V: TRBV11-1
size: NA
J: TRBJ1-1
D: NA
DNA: TGTGCCAGCGGTAGACAGATGAACACTGAAGCTTTCTTT
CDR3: CASGRQMNTEAFF

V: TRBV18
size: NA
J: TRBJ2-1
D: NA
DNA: TGTGCCAGCTCACCACTTTCGGGTCTCAGTGAGCAGTTCTTC
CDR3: CASSPLSGLSEQFF

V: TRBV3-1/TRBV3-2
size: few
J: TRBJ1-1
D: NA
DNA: TGTGCCAGCAGCCGGGATCCGGGAGCAAGCACTGAAGCTTTCTTT
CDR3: CASSRDPGASTEAFF

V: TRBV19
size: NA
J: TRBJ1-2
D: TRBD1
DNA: TGTGCCAGTGGAAGACAGGGGCGCTACACCTTC
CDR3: CASGRQGRYTF

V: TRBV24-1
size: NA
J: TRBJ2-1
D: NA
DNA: TGTGCCACCAGTGATGCCGCTACCCGCCCCGATATGAATGAGCAGTTCTTC
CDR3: CATSDAATRPDMNEQFF

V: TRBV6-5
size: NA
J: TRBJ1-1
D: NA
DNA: TGTGCCAGCGGGGCTCGACCAACTTCGAACACTGAAGCTTTCTTT
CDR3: CASGARPTSNTEAFF

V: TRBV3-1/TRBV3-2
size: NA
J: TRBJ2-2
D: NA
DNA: TGTGCCAGCAGCCAAGTACGGAGCACCGGGGAGCTGTTTTTT
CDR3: CASSQVRSTGELFF

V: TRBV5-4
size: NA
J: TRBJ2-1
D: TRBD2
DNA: TGTGCCAGCAGCAAAGGACTAGCGGGAGGGGGAGAGTTCTTC
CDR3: CASSKGLAGGGEFF

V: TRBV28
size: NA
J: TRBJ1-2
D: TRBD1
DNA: TGTGCCACTCGCGATGACAGGGTTTTTATCGGCTACACCTTC
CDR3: CATRDDRVFIGYTF

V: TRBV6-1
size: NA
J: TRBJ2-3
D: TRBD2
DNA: TGTGCCAGCAGTGTTGGTAGCGGGATTACCACAGATACGCAGTATTTT
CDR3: CASSVGSGITTDTQYF

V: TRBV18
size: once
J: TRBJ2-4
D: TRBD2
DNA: TGTGCCAGCTCACCAGAGGGACTAGCGGGGGCGCTAGCCAAAAACATTCAGTACTTC
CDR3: CASSPEGLAGALAKNIQYF

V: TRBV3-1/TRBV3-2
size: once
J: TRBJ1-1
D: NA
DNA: TGTGCCAGCAGCCAAGGACTGATCGGAAACACTGAAGCTTTCTTT
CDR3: CASSQGLIGNTEAFF

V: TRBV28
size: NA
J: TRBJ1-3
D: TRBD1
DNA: TGTGCCAGCCTGGACAGGGGGAACACCATATATTTT
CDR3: CASLDRGNTIYF

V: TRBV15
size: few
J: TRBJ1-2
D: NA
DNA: TGTGCCACCAGCAGAGACGCAGGGTCGTATGGCTACACCTTC
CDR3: CATSRDAGSYGYTF

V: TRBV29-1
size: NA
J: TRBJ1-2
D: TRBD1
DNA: TGCAGCGTCACCAGGACAGGGAATAACTATGGCTACACCTTC
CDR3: CSVTRTGNNYGYTF

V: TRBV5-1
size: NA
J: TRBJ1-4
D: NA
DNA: TGCGCCAGCAGCTTAGGGACTACACTTGAAAAACTGTTTTTT
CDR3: CASSLGTTLEKLFF